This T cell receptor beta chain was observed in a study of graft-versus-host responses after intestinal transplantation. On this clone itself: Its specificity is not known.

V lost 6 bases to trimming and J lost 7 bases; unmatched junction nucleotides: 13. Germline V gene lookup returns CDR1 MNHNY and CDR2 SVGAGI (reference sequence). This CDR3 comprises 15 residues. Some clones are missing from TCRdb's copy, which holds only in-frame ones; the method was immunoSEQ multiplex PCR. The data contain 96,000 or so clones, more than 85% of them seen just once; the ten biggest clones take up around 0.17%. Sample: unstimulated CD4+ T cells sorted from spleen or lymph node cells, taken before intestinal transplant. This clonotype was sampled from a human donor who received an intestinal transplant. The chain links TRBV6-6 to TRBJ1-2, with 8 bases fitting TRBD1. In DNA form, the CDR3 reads TGTGCCAGCAGCCAAACGCCAGGGGGCGCGGGTGGCTACACCTTC. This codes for CASSQTPGGAGGYTF.